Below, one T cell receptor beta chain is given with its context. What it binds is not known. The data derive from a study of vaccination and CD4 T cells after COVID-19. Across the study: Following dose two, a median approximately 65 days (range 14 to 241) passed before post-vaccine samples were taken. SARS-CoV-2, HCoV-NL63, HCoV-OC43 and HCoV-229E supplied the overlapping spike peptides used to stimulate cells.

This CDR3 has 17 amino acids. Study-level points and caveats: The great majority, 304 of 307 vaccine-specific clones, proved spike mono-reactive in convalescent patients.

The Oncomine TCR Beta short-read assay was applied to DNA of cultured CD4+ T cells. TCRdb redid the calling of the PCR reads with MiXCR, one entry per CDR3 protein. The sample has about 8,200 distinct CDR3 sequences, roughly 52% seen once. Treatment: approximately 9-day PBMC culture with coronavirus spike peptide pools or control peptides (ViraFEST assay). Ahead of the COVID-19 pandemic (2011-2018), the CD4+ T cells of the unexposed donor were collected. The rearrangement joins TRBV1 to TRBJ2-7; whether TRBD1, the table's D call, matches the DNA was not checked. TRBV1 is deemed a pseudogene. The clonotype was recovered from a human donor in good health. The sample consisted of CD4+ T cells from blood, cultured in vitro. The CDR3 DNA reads TGCACCAGCAGCCACTGCCTGGGACAGGGGAGGTCCTACGAGCAGTACTTC. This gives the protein CTSSHCLGQGRSYEQYF.